The present T cell receptor (beta chain) was sequenced within a study of T cell responses to AZD1222 COVID-19 vaccine. The study, taken as a whole, reports: Only six or seven AZD1222 recipients were seropositive at baseline. Elevations in Spike-specific TCR breadth and depth followed administration of two AZD1222 doses. Spike was spanned by vaccine-associated CD4 TCRs, which were dominant at 160-218 and 743-854. White British people made up most donors, females outnumbered males, and clonal diversity was possibly underestimated.

In the case of this clone: Antigen unknown.

CDR1 and CDR2 (germline): MNHEY, SVGAGI. V lost 10 bases and J 4 bases, leaving 8 bases between the germline ends. The CDR3 totals 11 residues. Only in-frame clones appear in the TCRdb table, and some are missing; sequencing was by immunoSEQ multiplex PCR. Of about 100,000 clones listed, 87% are singletons. The chain couples TRBV6-5 to TRBJ1-3; no clear D. Sequencing used peripheral blood, obtained 28 days after the second AZD1222 dose. The sequence was obtained from an adult who received the AZD1222 COVID-19 vaccine. This CDR3 is CATLLGNTIYF. CDR3 coding DNA: TGTGCCACCTTACTCGGAAACACCATATATTTT.